This T cell receptor beta chain was profiled in a study of persistence of HIV-infected CD4 T cells. This was the immunoSEQ version 4 assay in survey mode. Assay used: immunoSEQ multiplex PCR; TCRdb lists only in-frame clones, some missing. The top ten clones hold approximately 1% of a sample with 40,000 or so clones, around 90% of them seen once. About this clone: The antigen remains unidentified.

After removal of 7 bases from V and 7 bases from J, the junction contained 4 bases not matched to a gene. CDR1 is GTSNPN and CDR2 is SVGIG in the germline V gene (reference sequence). This CDR3 contains 11 residues. Nonspecific anti-CD3/anti-CD28 bead stimulation represents the broad CD4+ T cell repertoire. CD4+ T cells upregulating both CD40 ligand and CD69 were sorted as responding cells. Suppressive ART was started during chronic HIV-1 infection in these adults. This specimen consisted of CD4+ T cells sorted from PBMCs after roughly 18-hour stimulation, obtained from a patient who received antiretroviral therapy. The chain is built from TRBV30 and TRBJ1-2; 9 bases map to TRBD1. This receptor was obtained from an adult man with HIV who was CMV-seropositive. The CDR3: CAFTGGSGYTF. CDR3 nucleotide sequence: TGTGCCTTTACAGGGGGCTCTGGCTACACCTTC.